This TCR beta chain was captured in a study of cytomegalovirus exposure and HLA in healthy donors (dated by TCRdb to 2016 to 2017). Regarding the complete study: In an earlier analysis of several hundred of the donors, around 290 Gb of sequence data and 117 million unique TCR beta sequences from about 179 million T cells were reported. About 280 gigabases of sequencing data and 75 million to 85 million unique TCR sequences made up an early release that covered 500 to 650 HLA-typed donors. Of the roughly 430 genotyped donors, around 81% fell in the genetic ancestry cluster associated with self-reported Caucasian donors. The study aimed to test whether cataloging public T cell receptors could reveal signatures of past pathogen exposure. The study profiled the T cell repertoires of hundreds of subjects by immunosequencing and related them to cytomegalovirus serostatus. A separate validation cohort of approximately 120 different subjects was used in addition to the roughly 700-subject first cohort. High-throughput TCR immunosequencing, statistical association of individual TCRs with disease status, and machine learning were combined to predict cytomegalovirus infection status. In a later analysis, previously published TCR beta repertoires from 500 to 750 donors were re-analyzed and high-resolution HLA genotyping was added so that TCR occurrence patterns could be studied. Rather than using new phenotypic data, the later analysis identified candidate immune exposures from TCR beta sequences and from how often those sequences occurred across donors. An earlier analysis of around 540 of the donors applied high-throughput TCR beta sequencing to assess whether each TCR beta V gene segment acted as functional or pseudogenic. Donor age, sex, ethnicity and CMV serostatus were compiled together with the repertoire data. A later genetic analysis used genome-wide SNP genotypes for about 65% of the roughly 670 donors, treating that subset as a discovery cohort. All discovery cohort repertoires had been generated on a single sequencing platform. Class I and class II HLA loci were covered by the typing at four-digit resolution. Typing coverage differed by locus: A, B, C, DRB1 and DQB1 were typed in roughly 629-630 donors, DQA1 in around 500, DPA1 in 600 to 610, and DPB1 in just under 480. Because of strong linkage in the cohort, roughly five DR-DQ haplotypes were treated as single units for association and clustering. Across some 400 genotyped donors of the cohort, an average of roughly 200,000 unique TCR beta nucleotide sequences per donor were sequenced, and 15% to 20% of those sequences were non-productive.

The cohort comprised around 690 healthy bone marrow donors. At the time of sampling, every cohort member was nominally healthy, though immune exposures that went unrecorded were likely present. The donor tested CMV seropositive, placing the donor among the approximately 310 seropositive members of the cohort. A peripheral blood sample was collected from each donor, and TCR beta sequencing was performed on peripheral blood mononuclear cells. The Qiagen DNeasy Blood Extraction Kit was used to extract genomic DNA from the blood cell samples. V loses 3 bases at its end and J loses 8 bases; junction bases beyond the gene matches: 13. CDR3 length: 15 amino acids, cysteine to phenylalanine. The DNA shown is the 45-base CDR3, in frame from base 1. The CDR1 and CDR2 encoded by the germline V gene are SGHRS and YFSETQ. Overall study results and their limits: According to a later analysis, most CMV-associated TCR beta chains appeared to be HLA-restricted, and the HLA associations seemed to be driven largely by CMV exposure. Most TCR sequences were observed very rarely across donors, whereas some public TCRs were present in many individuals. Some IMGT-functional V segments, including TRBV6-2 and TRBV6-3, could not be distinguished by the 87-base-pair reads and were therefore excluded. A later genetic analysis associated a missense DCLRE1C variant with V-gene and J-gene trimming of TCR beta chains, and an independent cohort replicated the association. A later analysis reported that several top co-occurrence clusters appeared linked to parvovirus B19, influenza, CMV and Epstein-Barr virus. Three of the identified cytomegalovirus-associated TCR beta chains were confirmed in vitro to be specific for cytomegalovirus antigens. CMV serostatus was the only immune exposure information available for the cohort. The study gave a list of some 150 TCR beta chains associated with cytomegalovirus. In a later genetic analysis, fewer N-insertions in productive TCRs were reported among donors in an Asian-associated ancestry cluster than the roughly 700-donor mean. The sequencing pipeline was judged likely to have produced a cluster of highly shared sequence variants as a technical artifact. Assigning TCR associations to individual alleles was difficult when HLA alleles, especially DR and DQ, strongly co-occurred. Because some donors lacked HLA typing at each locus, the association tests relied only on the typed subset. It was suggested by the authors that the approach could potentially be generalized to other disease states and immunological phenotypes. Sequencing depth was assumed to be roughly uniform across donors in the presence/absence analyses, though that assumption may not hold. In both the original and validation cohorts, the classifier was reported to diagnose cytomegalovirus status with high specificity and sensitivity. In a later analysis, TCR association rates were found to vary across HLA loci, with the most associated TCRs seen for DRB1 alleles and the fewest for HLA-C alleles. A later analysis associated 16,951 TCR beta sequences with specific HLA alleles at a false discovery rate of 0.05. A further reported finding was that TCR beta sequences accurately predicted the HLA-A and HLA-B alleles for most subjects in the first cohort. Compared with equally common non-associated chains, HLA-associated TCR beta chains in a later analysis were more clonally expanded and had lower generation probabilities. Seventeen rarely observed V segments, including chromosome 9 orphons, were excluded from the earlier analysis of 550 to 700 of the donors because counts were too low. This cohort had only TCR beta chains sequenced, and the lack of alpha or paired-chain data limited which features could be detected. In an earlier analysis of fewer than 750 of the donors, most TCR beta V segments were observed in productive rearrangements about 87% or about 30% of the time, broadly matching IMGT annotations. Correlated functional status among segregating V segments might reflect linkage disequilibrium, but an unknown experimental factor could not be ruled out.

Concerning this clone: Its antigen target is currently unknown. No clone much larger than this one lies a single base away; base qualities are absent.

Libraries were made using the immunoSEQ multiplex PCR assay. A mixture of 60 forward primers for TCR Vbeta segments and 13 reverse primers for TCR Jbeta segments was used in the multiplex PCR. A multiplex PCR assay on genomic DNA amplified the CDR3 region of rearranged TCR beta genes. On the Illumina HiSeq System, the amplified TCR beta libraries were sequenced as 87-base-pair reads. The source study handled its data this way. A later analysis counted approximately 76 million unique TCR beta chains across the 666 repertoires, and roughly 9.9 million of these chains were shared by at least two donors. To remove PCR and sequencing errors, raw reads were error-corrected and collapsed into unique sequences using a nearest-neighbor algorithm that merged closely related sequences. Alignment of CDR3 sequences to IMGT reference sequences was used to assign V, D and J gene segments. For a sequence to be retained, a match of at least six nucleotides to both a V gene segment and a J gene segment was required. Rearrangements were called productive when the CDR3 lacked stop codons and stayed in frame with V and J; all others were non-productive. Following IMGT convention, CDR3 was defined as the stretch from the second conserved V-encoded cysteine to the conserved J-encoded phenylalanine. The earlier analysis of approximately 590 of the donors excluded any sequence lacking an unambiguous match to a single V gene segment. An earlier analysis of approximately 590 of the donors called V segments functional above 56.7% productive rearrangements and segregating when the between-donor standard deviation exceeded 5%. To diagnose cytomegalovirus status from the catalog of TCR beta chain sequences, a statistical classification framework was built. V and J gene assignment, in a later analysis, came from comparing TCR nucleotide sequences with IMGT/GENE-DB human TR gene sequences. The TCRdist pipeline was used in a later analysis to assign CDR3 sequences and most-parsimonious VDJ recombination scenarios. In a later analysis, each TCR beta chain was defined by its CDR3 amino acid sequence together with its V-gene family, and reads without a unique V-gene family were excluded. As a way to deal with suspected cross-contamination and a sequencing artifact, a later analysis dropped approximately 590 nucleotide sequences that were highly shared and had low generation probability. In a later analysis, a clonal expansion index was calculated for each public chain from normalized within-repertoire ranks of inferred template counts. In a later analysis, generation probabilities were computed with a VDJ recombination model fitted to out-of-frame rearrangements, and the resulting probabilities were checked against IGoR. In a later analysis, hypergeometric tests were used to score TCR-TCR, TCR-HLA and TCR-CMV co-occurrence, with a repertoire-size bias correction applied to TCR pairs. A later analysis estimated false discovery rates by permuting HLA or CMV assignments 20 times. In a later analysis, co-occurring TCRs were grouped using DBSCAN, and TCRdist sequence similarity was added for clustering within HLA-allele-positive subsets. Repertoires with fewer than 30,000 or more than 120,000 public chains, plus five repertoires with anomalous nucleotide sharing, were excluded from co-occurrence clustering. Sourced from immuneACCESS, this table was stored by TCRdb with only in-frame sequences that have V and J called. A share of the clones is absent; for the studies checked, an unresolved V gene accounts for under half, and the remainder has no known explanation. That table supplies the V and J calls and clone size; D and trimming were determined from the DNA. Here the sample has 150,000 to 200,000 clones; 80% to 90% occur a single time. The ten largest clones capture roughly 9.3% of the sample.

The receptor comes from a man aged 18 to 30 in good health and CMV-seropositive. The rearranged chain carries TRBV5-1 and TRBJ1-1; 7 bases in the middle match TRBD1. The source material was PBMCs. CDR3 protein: CASSSYTGQAREAFF. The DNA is TGCGCCAGCAGCTCATATACTGGACAGGCCCGGGAAGCTTTCTTT.